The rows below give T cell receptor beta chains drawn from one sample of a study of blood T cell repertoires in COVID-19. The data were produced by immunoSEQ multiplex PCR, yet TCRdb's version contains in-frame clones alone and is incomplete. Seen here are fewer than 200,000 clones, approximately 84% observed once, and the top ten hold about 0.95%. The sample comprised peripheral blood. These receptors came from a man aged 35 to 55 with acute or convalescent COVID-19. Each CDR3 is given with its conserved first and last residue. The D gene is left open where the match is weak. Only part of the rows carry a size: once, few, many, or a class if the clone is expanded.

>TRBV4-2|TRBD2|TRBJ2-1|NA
TGTGCCAGCAGCCAAACTAGCGGGGGATATTACAATGAGCAGTTCTTC
CASSQTSGGYYNEQFF
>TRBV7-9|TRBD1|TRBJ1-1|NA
TGTGCCAGCAGCGCTTACGGGGGACAGTTGAACACTGAAGCTTTCTTT
CASSAYGGQLNTEAFF
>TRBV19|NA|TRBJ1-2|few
TGTGCCAGTAATTTAGCGGGGACAACCGCTAACTATGGCTACACCTTC
CASNLAGTTANYGYTF
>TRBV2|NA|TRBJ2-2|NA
TGTGCCAGCTATCCGGCGGGGTTCTCCGGGGAGCTGTTTTTT
CASYPAGFSGELFF
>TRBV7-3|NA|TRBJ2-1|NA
TGTGCCAGCAGTTCGCGGGGTAATGAGCAGTTCTTC
CASSSRGNEQFF
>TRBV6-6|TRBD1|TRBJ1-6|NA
TGTGCCAGCACCTCAAGGGGGCGGCATAATTCACCCCTCCACTTT
CASTSRGRHNSPLHF
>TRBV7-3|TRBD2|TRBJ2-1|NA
TGTGCCAGCAGCTCGTACCCCCGGGTTGGTAGCGGGGGGGTAATGGGGAATGAGCAGTTCTTC
CASSSYPRVGSGGVMGNEQFF
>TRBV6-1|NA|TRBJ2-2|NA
TGTGCCAGCAGTTTTTTGTTACAGGGCCCCGGGGAGCTGTTTTTT
CASSFLLQGPGELFF
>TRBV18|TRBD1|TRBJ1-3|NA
TGTGCCAGCTCACCATCGGACAGGGGTAACGGAAACACCATATATTTT
CASSPSDRGNGNTIYF
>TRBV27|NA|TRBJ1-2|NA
TGTGCCAGCAGACTCACCCAGGTCGGAGGCTACACCTTC
CASRLTQVGGYTF
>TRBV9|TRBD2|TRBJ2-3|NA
TGTGCCAGCAGCTTACGGACTAGCGGGGGGACACACACAGATACGCAGTATTTT
CASSLRTSGGTHTDTQYF
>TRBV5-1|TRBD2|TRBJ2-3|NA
TGCGCCAGCAGCTTGGGGCTAGCGGGCACAGATACGCAGTATTTT
CASSLGLAGTDTQYF
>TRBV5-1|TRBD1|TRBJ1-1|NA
TGCGCCAGCAGCCGTACAGGGGGTGAAGCTTTCTTT
CASSRTGGEAFF
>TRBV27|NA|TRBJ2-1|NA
TGTGCCAGCAGTTCGAGCATAAACAATGAGCAGTTCTTC
CASSSSINNEQFF
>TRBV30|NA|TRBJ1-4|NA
TGTGCCTGGGCTACAGGAGGGCCAGAAAAACTGTTTTTT
CAWATGGPEKLFF
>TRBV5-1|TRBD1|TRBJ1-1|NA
TGCGCCAGCAGCCCCTCAGCAGGGGGTGGAACTGAAGCTTTCTTT
CASSPSAGGGTEAFF
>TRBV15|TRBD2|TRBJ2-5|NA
TGTGCCACCAGCGGAGTCCTAGCGGGGGCAGGGGAGACCCAGTACTTC
CATSGVLAGAGETQYF
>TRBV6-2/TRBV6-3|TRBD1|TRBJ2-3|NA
TGTGCCAGCAGTTACCCTACAGGACAGGGAGGCACAGATACGCAGTATTTT
CASSYPTGQGGTDTQYF
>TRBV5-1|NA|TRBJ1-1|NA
TGCGCCAGCAGTTCGGGACATTTGAACACTGAAGCTTTCTTT
CASSSGHLNTEAFF
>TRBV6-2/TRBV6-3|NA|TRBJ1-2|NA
TGTGCCAGCAGCCCCGGACAGATAACGACTAACTATGGCTACACCTTC
CASSPGQITTNYGYTF
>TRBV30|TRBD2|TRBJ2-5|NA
TGTGCCTGGAGACAGGGACTAGCGGGGTCAGAGACCCAGTACTTC
CAWRQGLAGSETQYF
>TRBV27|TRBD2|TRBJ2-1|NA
TGTGCCAGCAGTTTGCTAGCGGGGGCGTACAATGAGCAGTTCTTC
CASSLLAGAYNEQFF
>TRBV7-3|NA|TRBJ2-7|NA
TGTGCCAGCAGCTTAGGCGGAAACTACGAGCAGTACTTC
CASSLGGNYEQYF
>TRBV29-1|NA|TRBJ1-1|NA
TGCAGCGTTGATCACGGGAGAACTGAAGCTTTCTTT
CSVDHGRTEAFF
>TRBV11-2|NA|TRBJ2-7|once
TGTGCCAGCAGCTTAGTACGTTCTAGCGAGCAGTACTTC
CASSLVRSSEQYF
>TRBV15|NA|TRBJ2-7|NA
TGTGCCACCAGCGAAGAGGCATCGCCCGAGCAGTACTTC
CATSEEASPEQYF
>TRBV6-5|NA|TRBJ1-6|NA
TGTGCCAGCAGTTCCAGGGAGGATTCACCCCTCCACTTT
CASSSREDSPLHF
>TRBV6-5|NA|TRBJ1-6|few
TGTGCCAGCAGCCGTCTGGCTAATTCACCCCTCCACTTT
CASSRLANSPLHF
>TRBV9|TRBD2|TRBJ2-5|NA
TGTGCCAGCAGCGTCACGGGCGGGGGGGCCCAAGAGACCCAGTACTTC
CASSVTGGGAQETQYF
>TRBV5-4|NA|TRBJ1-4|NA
TGTGCCAGCAGCTTGGCAGGGGTAAATGAAAAACTGTTTTTT
CASSLAGVNEKLFF
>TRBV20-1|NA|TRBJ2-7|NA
TGCAGTGCTAGTGGGGGAGTAGAGACTCTGAGCTCCTACGAGCAGTACTTC
CSASGGVETLSSYEQYF
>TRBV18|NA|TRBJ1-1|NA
TGTGCCAGCTCACCCCCAGGGAACACTGAAGCTTTCTTT
CASSPPGNTEAFF
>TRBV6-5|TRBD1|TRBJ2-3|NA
TGTGCCAGCAGTTTCGGGACAGGGGGCCCAGATACGCAGTATTTT
CASSFGTGGPDTQYF
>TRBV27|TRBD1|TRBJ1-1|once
TGTGCCAGCAGTTTAATTGACAGGGGAGGAACTGAAGCTTTCTTT
CASSLIDRGGTEAFF
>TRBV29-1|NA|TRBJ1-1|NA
TGCAGCGTTGTGTACAACCTGAACACTGAAGCTTTCTTT
CSVVYNLNTEAFF
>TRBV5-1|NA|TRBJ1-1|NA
TGCGCCAGCAGCTCAGATAAGGGGAACAGGGATCGAGGTAGGGGTACCATGAACACTGAAGCTTTCTTT
CASSSDKGNRDRGRGTMNTEAFF
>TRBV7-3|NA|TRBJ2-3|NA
TGTGCCAGCAGCCCCACGGGGGTAGATACGCAGTATTTT
CASSPTGVDTQYF
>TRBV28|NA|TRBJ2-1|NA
TGTGCCAGCAGCGAGAACAGAGTCAATGAGCAGTTCTTC
CASSENRVNEQFF
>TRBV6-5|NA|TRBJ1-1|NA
TGTGCCAGCAGCACTCGCGGGGGGGAAGGAGCTTTCTTT
CASSTRGGEGAFF
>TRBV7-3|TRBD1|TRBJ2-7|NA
TGTGCCAGCAGCTTAGGGGCAGGGGGCAAATACGAGCAGTACTTC
CASSLGAGGKYEQYF
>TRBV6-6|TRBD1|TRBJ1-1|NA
TGTGCCAGCAAGGACAGGGGGCGCGTGGGCACTGAAGCTTTCTTT
CASKDRGRVGTEAFF
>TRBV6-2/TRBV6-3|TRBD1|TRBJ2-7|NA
TGTGCCAGCAGTTACTGGGACAGGGCGGGCGAGCAGTACTTC
CASSYWDRAGEQYF
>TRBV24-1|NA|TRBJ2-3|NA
TGTGCCACCAGTGATTTAGGGGACTTCCATAGGGATACGCAGTATTTT
CATSDLGDFHRDTQYF
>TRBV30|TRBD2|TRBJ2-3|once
TGTGCCTGGGGGGGGGTAGCGGTCAACACAGATACGCAGTATTTT
CAWGGVAVNTDTQYF
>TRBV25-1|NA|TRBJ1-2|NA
TGTGCCAGCAGTGAAGGGGGCGACAGGCACTATGGCTACACCTTC
CASSEGGDRHYGYTF
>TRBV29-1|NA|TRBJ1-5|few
TGCACCAATCCGCAGGGTTGTGGCAATCAGCCCCAGCATTTT
CTNPQGCGNQPQHF